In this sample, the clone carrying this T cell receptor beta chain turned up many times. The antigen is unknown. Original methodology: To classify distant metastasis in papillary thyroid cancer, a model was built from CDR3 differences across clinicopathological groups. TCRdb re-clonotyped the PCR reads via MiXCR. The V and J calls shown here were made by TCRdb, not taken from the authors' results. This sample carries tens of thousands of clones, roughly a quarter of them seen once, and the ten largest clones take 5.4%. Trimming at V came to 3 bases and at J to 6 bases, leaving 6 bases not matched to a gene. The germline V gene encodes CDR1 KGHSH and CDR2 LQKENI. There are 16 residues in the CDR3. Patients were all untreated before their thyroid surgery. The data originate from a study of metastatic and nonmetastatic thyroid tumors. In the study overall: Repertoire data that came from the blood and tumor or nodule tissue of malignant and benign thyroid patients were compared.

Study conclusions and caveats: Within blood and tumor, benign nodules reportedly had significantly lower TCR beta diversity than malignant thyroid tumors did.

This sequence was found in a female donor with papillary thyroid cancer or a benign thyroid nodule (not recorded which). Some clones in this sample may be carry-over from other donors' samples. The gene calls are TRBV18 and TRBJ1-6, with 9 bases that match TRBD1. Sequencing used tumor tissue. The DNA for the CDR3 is TGTGCCAGCTCACCCGGGACAGGGCAGGGTAATTCACCCCTCCACTTT. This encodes CASSPGTGQGNSPLHF.